One sample yielded the 5 T cell receptor beta chains listed below, sequenced in a study of blood T cells in healthy people across ages. Alongside a J-beta primer mix, a sample-barcoded 5' primer served in a second PCR lasting roughly 6 to 11 cycles. TCRdb ran MiXCR on the 5' RACE reads and lists one entry per CDR3 protein. The data show 550,000 to 650,000 distinct CDR3 sequences, 25% to 35% seen once. Sequenced: blood. The source is an elderly woman in good health.

The genes are TRBV7-6 and TRBJ2-1, with D perhaps TRBD1 or TRBD2 (5 bases each). This CDR3 has 13 amino acids. Trimming removed 3 bases at V and 5 bases at J, with 8 bases between. The germline V gene encodes CDR1 SGHVS and CDR2 FNYEAQ. The CDR3 DNA follows: TGTGCCAGCAGCTTCCGGGGCGACAATGAGCAGTTCTTC. Protein: CASSFRGDNEQFF.

Regarding this clonotype: Since a much larger clone is just one base distant, this may be a read error. The CDR3 does not close with the conserved phenylalanine or tryptophan, likely indicating a read error. J is TRBJ2-5 and V is TRBV6-1, with a weak D call TRBD1 (5 bases). The CDR3 extends over 12 amino acids. With 6 bases removed from V and 5 bases from J, the gap between germline ends came to 10 bases. Per the germline V gene, CDR1 is MNHNS and CDR2 is SASEGT. The CDR3: CASRDMSETQYS. The CDR3 coding sequence is TGTGCCAGCAGGGACATGTCGGAGACCCAGTACTCC.

Concerning this clonotype itself: This may arise from a read error, as a much more abundant clone is one base away. The chain links TRBV5-6 to TRBJ1-1, with 7 bases fitting TRBD1. CDR3 length: 14 amino acids. Per germline, CDR1 SGHDT and CDR2 YYEEEE. The DNA for the CDR3 is TGTGCCGGCAGCCAAGGGGGCGCGGACACTGAAGCTTTCTTT. As protein: CAGSQGGADTEAFF.

In its sample, this clonotype was seen many times. This chain uses TRBV20-1 with TRBJ2-3; D is unclear. V lost 5 bases and J lost 2, with 14 bases in between. The CDR3 has 14 amino acids. The germline CDR1 and CDR2 sequences are DFQATT and SNEGSKA (reference sequence). The DNA of the CDR3 is TGCAGTGCTGCCCCACTCATATCCACAGATACGCAGTATTTT. Translated, it gives CSAAPLISTDTQYF.

This chain connects TRBV30 to TRBJ1-2; maybe TRBD1 (5 bases). Trimming stripped 3 bases from V and 2 bases from J, with 16 bases between. The CDR3 is made up of 15 amino acids. Germline values: CDR1 GTSNPN, CDR2 SVGIG (reference sequence). Written as DNA, the CDR3 is TGTGCCTGGAGCCATCCAAGAGGGGCGAACTATGGCTACACCTTC. This translates into CAWSHPRGANYGYTF.